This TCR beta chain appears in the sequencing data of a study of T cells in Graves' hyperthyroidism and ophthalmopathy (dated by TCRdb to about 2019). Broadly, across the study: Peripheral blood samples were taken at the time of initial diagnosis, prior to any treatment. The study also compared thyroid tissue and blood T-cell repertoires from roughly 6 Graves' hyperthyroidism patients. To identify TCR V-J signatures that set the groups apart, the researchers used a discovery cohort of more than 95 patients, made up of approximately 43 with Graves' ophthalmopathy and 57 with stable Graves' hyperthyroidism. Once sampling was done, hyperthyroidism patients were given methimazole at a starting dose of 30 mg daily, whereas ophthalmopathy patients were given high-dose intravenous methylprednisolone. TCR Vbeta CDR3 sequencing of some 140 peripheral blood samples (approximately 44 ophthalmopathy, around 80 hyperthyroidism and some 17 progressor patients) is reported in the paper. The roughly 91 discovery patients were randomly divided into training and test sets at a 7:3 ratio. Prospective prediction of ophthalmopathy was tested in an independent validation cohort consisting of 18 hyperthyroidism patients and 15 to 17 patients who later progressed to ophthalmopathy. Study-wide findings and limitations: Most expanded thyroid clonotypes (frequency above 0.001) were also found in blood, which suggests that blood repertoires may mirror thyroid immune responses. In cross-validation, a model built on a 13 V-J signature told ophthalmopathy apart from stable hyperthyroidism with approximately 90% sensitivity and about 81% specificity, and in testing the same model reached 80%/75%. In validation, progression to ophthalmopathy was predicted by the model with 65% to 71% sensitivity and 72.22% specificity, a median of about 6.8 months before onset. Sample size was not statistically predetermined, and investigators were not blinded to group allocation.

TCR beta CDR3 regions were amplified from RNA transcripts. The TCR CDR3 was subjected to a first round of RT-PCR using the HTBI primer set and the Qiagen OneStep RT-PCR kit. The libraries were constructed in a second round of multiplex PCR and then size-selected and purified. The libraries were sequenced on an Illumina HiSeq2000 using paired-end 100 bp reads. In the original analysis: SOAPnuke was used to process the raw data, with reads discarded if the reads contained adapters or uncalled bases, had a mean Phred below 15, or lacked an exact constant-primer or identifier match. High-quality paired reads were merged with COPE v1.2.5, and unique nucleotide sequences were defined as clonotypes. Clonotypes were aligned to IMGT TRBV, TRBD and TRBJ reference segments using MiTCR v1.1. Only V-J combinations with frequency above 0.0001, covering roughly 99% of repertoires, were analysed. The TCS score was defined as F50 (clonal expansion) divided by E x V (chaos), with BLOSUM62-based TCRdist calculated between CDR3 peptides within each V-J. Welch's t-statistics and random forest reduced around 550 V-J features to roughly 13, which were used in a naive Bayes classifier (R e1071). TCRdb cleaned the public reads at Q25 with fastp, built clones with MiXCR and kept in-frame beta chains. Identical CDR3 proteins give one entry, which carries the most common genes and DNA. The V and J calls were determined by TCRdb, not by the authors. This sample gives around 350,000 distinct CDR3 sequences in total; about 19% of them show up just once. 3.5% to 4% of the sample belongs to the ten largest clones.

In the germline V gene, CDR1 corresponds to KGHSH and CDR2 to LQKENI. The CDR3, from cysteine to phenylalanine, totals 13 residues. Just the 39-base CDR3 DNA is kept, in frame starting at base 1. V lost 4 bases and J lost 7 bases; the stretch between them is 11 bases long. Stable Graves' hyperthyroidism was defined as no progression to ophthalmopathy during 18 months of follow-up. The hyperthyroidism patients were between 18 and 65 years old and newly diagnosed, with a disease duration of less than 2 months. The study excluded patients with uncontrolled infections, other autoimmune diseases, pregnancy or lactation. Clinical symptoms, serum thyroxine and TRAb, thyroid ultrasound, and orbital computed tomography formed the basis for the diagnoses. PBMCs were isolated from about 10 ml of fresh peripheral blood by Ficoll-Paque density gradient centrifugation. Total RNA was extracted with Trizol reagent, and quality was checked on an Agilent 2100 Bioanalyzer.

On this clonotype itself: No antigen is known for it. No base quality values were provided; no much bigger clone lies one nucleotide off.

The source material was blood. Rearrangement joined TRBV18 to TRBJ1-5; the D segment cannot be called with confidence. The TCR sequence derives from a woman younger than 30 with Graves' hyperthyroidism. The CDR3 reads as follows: CASSRAAEQPQHF. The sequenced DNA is TGTGCCAGCTCACGAGCGGCGGAGCAGCCCCAGCATTTT.